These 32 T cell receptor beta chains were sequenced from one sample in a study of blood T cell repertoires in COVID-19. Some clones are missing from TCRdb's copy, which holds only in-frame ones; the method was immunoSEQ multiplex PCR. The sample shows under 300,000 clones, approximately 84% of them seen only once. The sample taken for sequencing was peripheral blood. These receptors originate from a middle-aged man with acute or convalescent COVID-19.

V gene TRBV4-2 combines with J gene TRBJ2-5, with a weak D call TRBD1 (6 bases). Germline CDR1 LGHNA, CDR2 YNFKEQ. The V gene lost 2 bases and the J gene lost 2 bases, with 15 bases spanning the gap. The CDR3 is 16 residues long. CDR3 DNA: TGTGCCAGCAGCCAAACCGGGACAAGCCGTCAAGAGACCCAGTACTTC. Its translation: CASSQTGTSRQETQYF.

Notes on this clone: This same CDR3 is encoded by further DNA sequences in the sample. Here the CDR3 DNA reads TGTGCCAGCAGTTCCGGGAACTATGGCTACACCTTC. Amino acid sequence: CASSSGNYGYTF. The chain combines TRBV28 with TRBJ1-2; D not resolved. Germline V lookup: CDR1 MDHEN, CDR2 SYDVKM. The CDR3 covers 12 residues. V lost 4 bases to trimming and J lost 2 bases, with 5 bases between them.

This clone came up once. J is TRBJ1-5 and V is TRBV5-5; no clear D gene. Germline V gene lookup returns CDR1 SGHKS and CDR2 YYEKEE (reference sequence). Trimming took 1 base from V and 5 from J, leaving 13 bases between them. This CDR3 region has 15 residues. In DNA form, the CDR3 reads TGTGCCAGCAGCTTGAGCGGGGATTCGGATCAGCCCCAGCATTTT. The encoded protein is CASSLSGDSDQPQHF.

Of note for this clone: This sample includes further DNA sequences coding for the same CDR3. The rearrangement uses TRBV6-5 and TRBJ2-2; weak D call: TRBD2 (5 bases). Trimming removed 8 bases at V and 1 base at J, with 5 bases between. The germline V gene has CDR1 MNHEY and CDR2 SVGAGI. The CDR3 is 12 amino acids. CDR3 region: CASRGNTGELFF. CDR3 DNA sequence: TGTGCCAGCCGGGGGAACACCGGGGAGCTGTTTTTT.

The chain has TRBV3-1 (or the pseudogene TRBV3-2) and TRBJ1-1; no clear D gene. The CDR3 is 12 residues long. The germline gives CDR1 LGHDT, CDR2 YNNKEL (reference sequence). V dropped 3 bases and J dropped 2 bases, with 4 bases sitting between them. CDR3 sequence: CASSQANTEAFF. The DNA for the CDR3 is TGTGCCAGCAGCCAGGCAAACACTGAAGCTTTCTTT.

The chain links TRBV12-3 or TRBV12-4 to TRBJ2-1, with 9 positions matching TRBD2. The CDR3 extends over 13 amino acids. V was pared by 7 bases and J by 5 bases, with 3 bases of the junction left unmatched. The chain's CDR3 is CASTGLANNEQFF. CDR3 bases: TGTGCCAGCACTGGACTAGCGAACAATGAGCAGTTCTTC.

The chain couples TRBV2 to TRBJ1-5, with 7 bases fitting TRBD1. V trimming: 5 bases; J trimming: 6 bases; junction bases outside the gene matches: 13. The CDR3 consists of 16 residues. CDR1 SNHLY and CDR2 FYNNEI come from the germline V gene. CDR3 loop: CASSNIDRVATQPQHF. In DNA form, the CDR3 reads TGTGCCAGCAGTAATATCGACAGGGTAGCAACTCAGCCCCAGCATTTT.

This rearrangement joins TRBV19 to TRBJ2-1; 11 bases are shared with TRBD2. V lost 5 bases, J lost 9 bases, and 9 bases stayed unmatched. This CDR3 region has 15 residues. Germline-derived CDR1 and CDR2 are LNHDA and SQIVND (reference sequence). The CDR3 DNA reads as TGTGCCAGTAGTCCGGGTAGCGGGAGGGCTAGTGAGCAGTTCTTC. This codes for CASSPGSGRASEQFF.

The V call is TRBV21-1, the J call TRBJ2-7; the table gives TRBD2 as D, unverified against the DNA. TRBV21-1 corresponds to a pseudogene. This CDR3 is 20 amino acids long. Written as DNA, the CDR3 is TGTGCCAGCAGCAAGGACAACCACACCGGACTAGCGGGAGGGCCCCACGAGCAGTACTTC. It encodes CASSKDNHTGLAGGPHEQYF.

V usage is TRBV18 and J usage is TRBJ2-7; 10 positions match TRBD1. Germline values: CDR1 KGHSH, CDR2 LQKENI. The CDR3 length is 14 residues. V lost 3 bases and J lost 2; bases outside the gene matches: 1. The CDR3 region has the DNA TGTGCCAGCTCACCCGACAGGGGGCCCTACGAGCAGTACTTC. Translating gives CASSPDRGPYEQYF.

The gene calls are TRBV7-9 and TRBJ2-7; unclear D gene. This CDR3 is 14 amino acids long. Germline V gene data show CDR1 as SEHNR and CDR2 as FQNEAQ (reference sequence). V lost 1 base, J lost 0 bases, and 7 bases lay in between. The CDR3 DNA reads TGTGCCAGCAGCTTAGAGTGGAGCTCCTACGAGCAGTACTTC. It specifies CASSLEWSSYEQYF.

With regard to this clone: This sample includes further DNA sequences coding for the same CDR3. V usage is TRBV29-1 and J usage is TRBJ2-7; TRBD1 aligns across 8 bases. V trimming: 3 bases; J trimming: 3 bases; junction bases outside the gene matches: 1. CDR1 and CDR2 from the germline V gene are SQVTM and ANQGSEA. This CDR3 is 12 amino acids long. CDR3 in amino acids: CSVEDRDYEQYF. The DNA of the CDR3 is TGCAGCGTTGAGGACAGGGACTACGAGCAGTACTTC.

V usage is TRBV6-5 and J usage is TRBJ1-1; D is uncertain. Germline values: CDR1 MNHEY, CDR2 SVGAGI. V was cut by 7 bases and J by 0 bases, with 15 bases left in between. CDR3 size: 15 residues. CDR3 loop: CASIPQGLMNTEAFF. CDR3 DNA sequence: TGTGCCAGCATCCCCCAAGGACTGATGAACACTGAAGCTTTCTTT.

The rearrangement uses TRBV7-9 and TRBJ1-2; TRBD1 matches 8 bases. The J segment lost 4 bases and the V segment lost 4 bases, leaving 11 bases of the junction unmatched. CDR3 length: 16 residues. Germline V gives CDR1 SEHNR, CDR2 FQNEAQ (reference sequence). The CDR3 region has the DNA TGTGCCAGCAGCTCATGGGGGACAGGCCTCATCTATGGCTACACCTTC. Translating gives CASSSWGTGLIYGYTF.

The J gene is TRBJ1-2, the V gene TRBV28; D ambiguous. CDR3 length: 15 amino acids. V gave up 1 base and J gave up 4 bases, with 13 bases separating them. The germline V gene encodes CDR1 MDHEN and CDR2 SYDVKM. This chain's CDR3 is CASSLLGQPLYGYTF. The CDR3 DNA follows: TGTGCCAGCAGTTTATTGGGCCAGCCCCTCTATGGCTACACCTTC.

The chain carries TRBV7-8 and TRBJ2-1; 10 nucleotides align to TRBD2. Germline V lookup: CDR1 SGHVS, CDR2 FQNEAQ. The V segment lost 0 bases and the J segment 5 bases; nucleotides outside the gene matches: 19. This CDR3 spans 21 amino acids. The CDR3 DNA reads TGTGCCAGCAGCTTAGCGCGGGCTAGCGGGAGTTTGATCCCTTGGAACAATGAGCAGTTCTTC. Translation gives CASSLARASGSLIPWNNEQFF. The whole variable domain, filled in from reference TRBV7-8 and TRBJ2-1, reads GAGVSQSPRYKVAKRGQDVALRCDPISGHVSLFWYQQALGQGPEFLTYFQNEAQLDKSGLPSDRFFAERPEGSVSTLKIQRTQQEDSAVYLCASSLARASGSLIPWNNEQFFGPGTRLTVL.

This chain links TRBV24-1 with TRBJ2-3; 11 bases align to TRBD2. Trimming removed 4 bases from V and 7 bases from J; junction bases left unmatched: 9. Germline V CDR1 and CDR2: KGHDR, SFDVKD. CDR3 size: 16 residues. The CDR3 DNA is TGTGCCACCAGTGAGGCGGGACTAGCGGAGCGGTATACGCAGTATTTT. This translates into CATSEAGLAERYTQYF.

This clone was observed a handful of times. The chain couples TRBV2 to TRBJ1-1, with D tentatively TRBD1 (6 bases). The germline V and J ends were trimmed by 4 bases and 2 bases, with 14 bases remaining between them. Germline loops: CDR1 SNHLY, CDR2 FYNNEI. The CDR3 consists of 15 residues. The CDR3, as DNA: TGTGCCAGCAGTGGACAGGTGGTGCACAACACTGAAGCTTTCTTT. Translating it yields CASSGQVVHNTEAFF.

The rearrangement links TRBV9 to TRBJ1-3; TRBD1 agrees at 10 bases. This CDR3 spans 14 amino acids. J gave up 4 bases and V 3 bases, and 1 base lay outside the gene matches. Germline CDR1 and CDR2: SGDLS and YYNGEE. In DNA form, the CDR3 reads TGTGCCAGCAGCGGACAGGGGGCCGGAAACACCATATATTTT. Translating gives CASSGQGAGNTIYF.

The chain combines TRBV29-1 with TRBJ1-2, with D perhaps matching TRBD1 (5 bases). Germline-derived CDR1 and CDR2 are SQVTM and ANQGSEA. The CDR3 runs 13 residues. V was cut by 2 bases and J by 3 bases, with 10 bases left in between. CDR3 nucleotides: TGCAGCGTTGAATCAGACAGCGACTATGGCTACACCTTC. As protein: CSVESDSDYGYTF.

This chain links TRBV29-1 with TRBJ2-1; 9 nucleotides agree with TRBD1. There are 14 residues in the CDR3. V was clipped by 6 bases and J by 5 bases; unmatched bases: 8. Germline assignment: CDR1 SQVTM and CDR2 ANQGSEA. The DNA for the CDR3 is TGCAGCGTCGTACAGGGGGCGCTTAACAATGAGCAGTTCTTC. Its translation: CSVVQGALNNEQFF.

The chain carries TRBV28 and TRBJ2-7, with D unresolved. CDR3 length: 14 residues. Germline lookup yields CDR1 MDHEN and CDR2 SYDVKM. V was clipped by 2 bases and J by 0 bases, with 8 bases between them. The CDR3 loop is CASSLRSVSYEQYF. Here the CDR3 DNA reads TGTGCCAGCAGTTTACGGTCTGTCTCCTACGAGCAGTACTTC. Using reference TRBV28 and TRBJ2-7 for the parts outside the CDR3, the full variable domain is DVKVTQSSRYLVKRTGEKVFLECVQDMDHENMFWYRQDPGLGLRLIYFSYDVKMKEKGDIPEGYSVSREKKERFSLILESASTNQTSMYLCASSLRSVSYEQYFGPGTRLTVT.

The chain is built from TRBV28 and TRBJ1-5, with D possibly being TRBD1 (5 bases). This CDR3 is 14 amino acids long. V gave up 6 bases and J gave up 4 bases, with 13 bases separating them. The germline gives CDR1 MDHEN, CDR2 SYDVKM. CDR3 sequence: CASSRQGGNQPQHF. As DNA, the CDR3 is TGTGCCAGCAGCCGTCAGGGTGGGAATCAGCCCCAGCATTTT.

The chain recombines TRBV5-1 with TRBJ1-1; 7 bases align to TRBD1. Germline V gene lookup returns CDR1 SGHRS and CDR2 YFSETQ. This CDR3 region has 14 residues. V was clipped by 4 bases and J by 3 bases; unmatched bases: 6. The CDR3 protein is CASSPQGRHTEAFF. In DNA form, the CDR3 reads TGCGCCAGCAGCCCACAGGGGAGGCACACTGAAGCTTTCTTT.

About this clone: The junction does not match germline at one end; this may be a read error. CDR3: CASNYGTRVGEQYF. In DNA, the CDR3 is TGTGCCAGCAATTACGGGACACGCGTTGGTGAGCAGTACTTC. The genes are TRBV6-6 and TRBJ2-7; D is possibly TRBD1 (6 bases). The V gene's germline CDR1 is MNHNY and CDR2 SVGAGI (reference sequence). This CDR3 is built from 14 residues.

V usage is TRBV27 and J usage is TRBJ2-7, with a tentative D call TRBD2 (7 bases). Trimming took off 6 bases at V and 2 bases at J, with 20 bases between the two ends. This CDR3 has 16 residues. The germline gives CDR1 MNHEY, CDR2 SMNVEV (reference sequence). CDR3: CASSLGTRGAPYEQYF. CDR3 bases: TGTGCCAGCAGCCTAGGGACTCGGGGGGCTCCCTACGAGCAGTACTTC.

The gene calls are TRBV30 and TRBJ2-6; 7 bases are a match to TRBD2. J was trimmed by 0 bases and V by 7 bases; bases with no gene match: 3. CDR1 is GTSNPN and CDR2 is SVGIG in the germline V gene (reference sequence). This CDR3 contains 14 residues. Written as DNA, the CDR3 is TGTGCCTCGACGGGGGGCTCTGGGGCCAACGTCCTGACTTTC. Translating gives CASTGGSGANVLTF.

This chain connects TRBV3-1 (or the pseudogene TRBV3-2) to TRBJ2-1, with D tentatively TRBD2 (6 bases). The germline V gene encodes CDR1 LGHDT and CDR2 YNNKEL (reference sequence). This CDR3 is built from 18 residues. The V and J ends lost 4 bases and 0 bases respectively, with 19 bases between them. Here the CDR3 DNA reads TGTGCCAGCAGCCCCCGGAGGGTCGCGGGCAGCTCCTACAATGAGCAGTTCTTC. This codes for CASSPRRVAGSSYNEQFF.

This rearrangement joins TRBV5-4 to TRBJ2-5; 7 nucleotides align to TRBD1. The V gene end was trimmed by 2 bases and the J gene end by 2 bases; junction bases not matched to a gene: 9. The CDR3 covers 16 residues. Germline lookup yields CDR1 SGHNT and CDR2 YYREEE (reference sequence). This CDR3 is CASSLEGQDIQETQYF. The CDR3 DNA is TGTGCCAGCAGCTTAGAAGGACAGGATATTCAAGAGACCCAGTACTTC.

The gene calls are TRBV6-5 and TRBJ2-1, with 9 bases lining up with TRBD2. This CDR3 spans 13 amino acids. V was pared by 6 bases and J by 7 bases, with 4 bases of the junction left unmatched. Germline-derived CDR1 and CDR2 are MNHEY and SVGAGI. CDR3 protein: CASSRTSENEQFF. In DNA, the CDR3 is TGTGCCAGCAGCCGGACTAGCGAGAATGAGCAGTTCTTC.

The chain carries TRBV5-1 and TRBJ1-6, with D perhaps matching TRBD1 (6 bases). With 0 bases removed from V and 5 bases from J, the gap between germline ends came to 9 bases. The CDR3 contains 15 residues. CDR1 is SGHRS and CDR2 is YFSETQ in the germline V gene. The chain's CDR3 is CASSLGTDNNSPLHF. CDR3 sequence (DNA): TGCGCCAGCAGCTTGGGGACAGATAATAATTCACCCCTCCACTTT.

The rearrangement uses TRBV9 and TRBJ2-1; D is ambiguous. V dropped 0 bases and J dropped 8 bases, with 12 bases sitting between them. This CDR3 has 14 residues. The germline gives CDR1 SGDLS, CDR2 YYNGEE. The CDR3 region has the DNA TGTGCCAGCAGCGTAGTATCGTGGAGCGATGAGCAGTTCTTC. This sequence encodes CASSVVSWSDEQFF.